One and the same sample provided the 27 T cell receptor beta chains below, sequenced in a study of naive and memory T cell subsets. The SP2 primer and nested alpha and beta constant region primers amplified ligated cDNA in four rounds. TCRdb recomputed calls from the 5' RACE reads with MiXCR, one row per CDR3 protein. The sample shows 60,000 or so distinct CDR3 sequences, about 7% of them seen only once. An oligonucleotide containing a UMI was ligated to the 3' end of TCR cDNA. These receptors all come from a male donor in good health.

This clonotype was detected many times. This rearrangement joins TRBV4-1 to TRBJ1-2; a weak D match, TRBD1 (6 bases). The CDR3 sequence is 16 residues long. CDR1 and CDR2 from the germline V gene are MGHRA and YSYEKL. The V and J ends lost 0 bases and 5 bases respectively, with 16 bases between them. CDR3 coding DNA: TGCGCCAGCAGCCAAGAGGCCGTCCAGGGGCTATATGGCTACACCTTC. It is translated as CASSQEAVQGLYGYTF.

The chain joins TRBV7-6 to TRBJ1-5; TRBD1 might be the D (5 bases). Trimming removed 0 bases from V and 6 bases from J, with 12 bases in between. CDR1 is SGHVS and CDR2 is FNYEAQ in the germline V gene. This CDR3 region has 15 residues. The CDR3 nucleotides read TGTGCCAGCAGCTTAGCGGGTCCCGGGGGTCAGCCCCAGCATTTT. Amino acids: CASSLAGPGGQPQHF.

This clonotype appeared a few times. V gene TRBV2 combines with J gene TRBJ2-1, with D perhaps being TRBD1 or TRBD2 (5 bases each). This CDR3 comprises 15 residues. With 4 bases removed from V and 9 bases from J, the gap between germline ends came to 19 bases. Germline CDR1 SNHLY, CDR2 FYNNEI. The CDR3 protein is CASSGDGTYVLEQFF. CDR3 sequence (DNA): TGTGCCAGCAGTGGGGACGGGACCTATGTCCTTGAGCAGTTCTTC.

This clonotype has only a few counts. The chain uses TRBV25-1 and TRBJ2-7; TRBD1 matches 7 bases. The germline V gene encodes CDR1 MGHDK and CDR2 SYGVNS. V gave up 6 bases and J gave up 5 bases; unmatched junction bases: 7. The CDR3 runs 13 residues. The CDR3 sequence is CASRPGQKNEQYF. In nucleotides, the CDR3 is TGTGCCAGCAGGCCGGGACAGAAGAACGAGCAGTACTTC.

The genes are TRBV29-1 and TRBJ2-5; 11 positions agree with TRBD2. The trim removed 5 bases at V and 3 bases at J, leaving 5 bases unmatched. The CDR3 has 14 residues. Germline V gene lookup returns CDR1 SQVTM and CDR2 ANQGSEA. The CDR3 bases are TGCAGCGTTCCGGGACTAGCGGCAGAAGAGACCCAGTACTTC. Residues: CSVPGLAAEETQYF.

A few counts support this clonotype. The genes are TRBV6-5 and TRBJ1-3; D remains unclear. V lost 2 bases to trimming and J lost 4 bases, with 3 bases between them. The CDR3 covers 12 residues. CDR1 is MNHEY, CDR2 SVGAGI, per germline. The CDR3 protein is CASSYGGNTIYF. In nucleotides, the CDR3 is TGTGCCAGCAGTTACGGGGGAAACACCATATATTTT.

This clonotype was seen a few times. The chain uses TRBV10-3 and TRBJ2-3; 7 bases match TRBD1. CDR3 length: 15 residues. The junction had 8 bases not matched to a gene; V was cut back by 8 bases and J by 0 bases. The V gene's germline CDR1 is ENHRY and CDR2 SYGVKD. The CDR3 DNA sequence: TGTGCCATCGGTAGGGGGCTTTTAAGCACAGATACGCAGTATTTT. The encoded protein is CAIGRGLLSTDTQYF.

This clonotype was detected a few times. V is TRBV27 and J is TRBJ2-7; D unresolved. Germline V gene lookup returns CDR1 MNHEY and CDR2 SMNVEV (reference sequence). V dropped 4 bases and J dropped 5 bases, with 12 bases sitting between them. The CDR3 length is 13 residues. For the CDR3, the DNA is TGTGCCAGCAGTTCCCCATCTCCCAACGAGCAGTACTTC. Translating gives CASSSPSPNEQYF.

This clonotype was seen more than once but under ten times. The CDR3 loop reads CATSRGERDEQFF. CDR3 sequence (DNA): TGTGCCACCAGCAGAGGGGAGAGGGATGAGCAGTTCTTC. This sequence joins TRBV15 and TRBJ2-1; a possible D gene is TRBD2 (5 bases). Trimming left V 1 base short and J 8 bases short, with 9 bases between. Germline values: CDR1 LNHNV, CDR2 YYDKDF (reference sequence). This CDR3 is built from 13 residues.

This clonotype has ten or more counts. The chain carries TRBV6-5 and TRBJ1-2, with 7 nucleotides matching TRBD1. V lost 2 bases to trimming and J lost 7 bases; unmatched junction nucleotides: 1. This CDR3 has 12 amino acids. Per the germline V gene, CDR1 is MNHEY and CDR2 is SVGAGI. The CDR3 here is CASSYEGAGYTF. For the CDR3, the DNA is TGTGCCAGCAGTTACGAGGGGGCTGGCTACACCTTC.

This clonotype was counted a few times. The CDR3 DNA reads as TGCGCCAGCAGCTTGACTAGCGGGGCCTCCTACAATGAGCAGTTCTTC. Its protein product is CASSLTSGASYNEQFF. The chain couples TRBV5-1 to TRBJ2-1; TRBD2 matches at 10 bases. The CDR3 is made up of 16 amino acids. Trimming removed 1 base from V and 0 bases from J; junction bases left unmatched: 1. Looked up from germline, CDR1 is SGHRS and CDR2 is YFSETQ. Supplemented by reference TRBV5-1 and TRBJ2-1, the full variable domain reads KAGVTQTPRYLIKTRGQQVTLSCSPISGHRSVSWYQQTPGQGLQFLFEYFSETQRNKGNFPGRFSGRQFSNSRSEMNVSTLELGDSALYLCASSLTSGASYNEQFFGPGTRLTVL.

This clonotype showed up many times. A junction boundary mismatches the germline segment, possibly from a read error. The V call is TRBV5-1, the J call TRBJ2-3; 7 nucleotides align to TRBD1. The length of the CDR3 is 15 residues. The V gene's germline CDR1 is SGHRS and CDR2 YFSETQ. The CDR3 sequence is CASSLGQPAGDTQYF. Here the CDR3 DNA reads TGCGCCAGCAGTTTGGGACAGCCGGCGGGAGATACGCAGTATTTT. The full variable domain, rest sourced from reference TRBV5-1 and TRBJ2-3, is KAGVTQTPRYLIKTRGQQVTLSCSPISGHRSVSWYQQTPGQGLQFLFEYFSETQRNKGNFPGRFSGRQFSNSRSEMNVSTLELGDSALYLCASSLGQPAGDTQYFGPGTRLTVL.

In regard to this clonotype: With a much larger clone just one base away, this may be a read error. As the CDR3 is not closed by the conserved phenylalanine or tryptophan, this likely results from a read error. This chain connects TRBV14 to TRBJ2-1; TRBD2 matches at 7 bases. The ends lost 1 base at V and 7 bases at J; junction bases unmatched: 10. The length of the CDR3 is 16 residues. In germline, CDR1 is SGHDN, CDR2 FVKESK. CDR3 nucleotide sequence: TGTGCCAGCAGCCAAGTTCCCGCGGGAGTGTGGAATGAGCAGTTCTTA. Its translation: CASSQVPAGVWNEQFL.

This clonotype was counted between two and nine times. The chain couples TRBV12-3 or TRBV12-4 to TRBJ1-1; D is undetermined. The ends were cut back, 3 bases at V and 6 bases at J, with 11 bases in the middle. The CDR3 length is 13 residues. The CDR3 loop reads CASSFAGPAEAFF. The CDR3 DNA sequence: TGTGCCAGCAGTTTCGCCGGACCGGCTGAAGCTTTCTTT.

This clonotype was seen at least ten times. The rearrangement links TRBV12-3 or TRBV12-4 to TRBJ2-6, with TRBD2 as a possible D gene (5 bases). This CDR3 region has 15 residues. The V end lost 8 bases, the J end lost 2 bases, and 13 bases lay between the germline ends. The CDR3 nucleotides read TGTGCCAGCGGAGCCTGGCGGGCTGGGGCCAACGTCCTGACTTTC. As protein: CASGAWRAGANVLTF.

The rearrangement links TRBV10-3 to TRBJ2-3, with 8 nucleotides matching TRBD2. Germline assignment: CDR1 ENHRY and CDR2 SYGVKD. The CDR3 is made up of 14 amino acids. V lost 11 bases to trimming and J lost 3 bases; unmatched junction nucleotides: 10. As DNA, the CDR3 is TGTGCCGCCAAACTAGCGGATAATACAGATACGCAGTATTTT. Translated, it gives CAAKLADNTDTQYF.

This clonotype was recorded many times. The chain links TRBV27 to TRBJ2-4; D is perhaps TRBD1 or TRBD2 (5 bases each). The germline CDR1 and CDR2 sequences are MNHEY and SMNVEV (reference sequence). The CDR3 contains 13 residues. V was clipped by 3 bases and J by 8 bases, with 11 bases between them. The CDR3 region has the DNA TGTGCCAGCAGTTTCGTCAGAGGGGACATTCAGTACTTC. Protein product: CASSFVRGDIQYF.

The genes are TRBV5-4 and TRBJ2-5; 7 bases match TRBD1. V was pared by 4 bases and J by 1 base, with 4 bases of the junction left unmatched. The CDR3 loop spans 14 amino acids. Per germline, CDR1 SGHNT and CDR2 YYREEE (reference sequence). CDR3 in amino acids: CASSDGTVQETQYF. DNA for the CDR3: TGTGCCAGCAGCGATGGGACAGTCCAAGAGACCCAGTACTTC.

The V call is TRBV4-1, the J call TRBJ2-3; 8 nucleotides agree with TRBD2. Germline V gene lookup returns CDR1 MGHRA and CDR2 YSYEKL. The CDR3 extends over 16 amino acids. V was pared by 1 base and J by 5 bases, with 8 bases of the junction left unmatched. The CDR3 is CASSQGDGGAGDTQYF. CDR3 DNA: TGCGCCAGCAGCCAAGGAGACGGGGGGGCGGGAGATACGCAGTATTTT.

The gene calls are TRBV19 and TRBJ1-1; no reliable D call. The germline V gene has CDR1 LNHDA and CDR2 SQIVND (reference sequence). The CDR3 is 11 amino acids. V shed 7 bases and J shed 0 bases, with 3 bases lying between them. This chain's CDR3 is CASIMNTEAFF. CDR3 nucleotides: TGTGCCAGTATAATGAACACTGAAGCTTTCTTT.

This clonotype was seen a handful of times. The genes are TRBV6-2 or TRBV6-3 and TRBJ1-6; tentative D call: TRBD1 (5 bases). CDR3 size: 15 residues. V lost 0 bases, J lost 13 bases, and 16 bases lay in between. CDR1 MNHEY and CDR2 SVGEGT come from the germline V gene. Written as DNA, the CDR3 is TGTGCCAGCAGTTACTCTTCGGACATAGAAAGGCCCCTCCACTTT. As protein: CASSYSSDIERPLHF.

The rearrangement links TRBV13 to TRBJ2-1; 10 bases align to TRBD2. The CDR3 covers 16 residues. Germline V CDR1 and CDR2: PRHDT, FYEKMQ (reference sequence). The V segment lost 4 bases and the J segment 4 bases; nucleotides outside the gene matches: 7. The CDR3 sequence is CASSSPTSGSYNEQFF. The CDR3 DNA follows: TGTGCCAGCAGCTCCCCGACTAGCGGGTCATACAATGAGCAGTTCTTC.

V gene TRBV3-1 combines with J gene TRBJ1-2, with D perhaps TRBD1 (6 bases). Germline assignment: CDR1 LGHDT and CDR2 YNNKEL (reference sequence). With 0 bases removed from V and 14 bases from J, the gap between germline ends came to 25 bases. The CDR3 runs to 16 residues. CDR3 in amino acids: CASSQDPIGRGSETTF. The DNA for the CDR3 is TGTGCCAGCAGCCAAGACCCTATAGGGAGGGGGAGCGAGACAACCTTC. Full variable domain (remainder filled in from reference TRBV3-1 and TRBJ1-2): DTAVSQTPKYLVTQMGNDKSIKCEQNLGHDTMYWYKQDSKKFLKIMFSYNNKELIINETVPNRFSPKSPDKAHLNLHINSLELGDSAVYFCASSQDPIGRGSETTFGSGTRLTVV.

J is TRBJ1-2 and V is TRBV6-5; 8 positions agree with TRBD1. Trimming cost V 3 bases and J 1 base; bases outside gene matches: 10. The germline CDR1 and CDR2 sequences are MNHEY and SVGAGI. The CDR3 has 17 amino acids. In nucleotides, the CDR3 is TGTGCCAGCAGTTATACCGCCGGGACAGGAAATAACTATGGCTACACCTTC. Protein sequence: CASSYTAGTGNNYGYTF.

This clonotype has at least ten counts. The chain recombines TRBV3-1 with TRBJ2-7; 9 bases agree with TRBD2. V lost 4 bases to trimming and J lost 6 bases; unmatched junction nucleotides: 1. From germline, CDR1 is LGHDT and CDR2 YNNKEL (reference sequence). The CDR3 loop spans 12 amino acids. The CDR3 sequence: CASSLAGAEQYF. DNA for the CDR3: TGTGCCAGCAGCCTAGCGGGAGCCGAGCAGTACTTC.

This clonotype was observed at least ten times. The chain joins TRBV3-1 to TRBJ2-4, with D maybe TRBD2 (5 bases). The length of the CDR3 is 17 residues. The germline V gene encodes CDR1 LGHDT and CDR2 YNNKEL (reference sequence). V was clipped by 0 bases and J by 1 base, with 13 bases between them. The CDR3 region is CASSQDFGLLAKNIQYF. Written as DNA, the CDR3 is TGTGCCAGCAGCCAAGATTTTGGACTGCTCGCCAAAAACATTCAGTACTTC.

The V gene is TRBV6-5, the J gene TRBJ2-7; tentatively, D is TRBD2 (5 bases). V lost 3 bases and J 7 bases, leaving 7 bases between the germline ends. From germline, CDR1 is MNHEY and CDR2 SVGAGI. The CDR3 sequence is 11 residues long. The CDR3 DNA sequence: TGTGCCAGCAGTTATCAGCGGGAGCAGTACTTC. Residues: CASSYQREQYF.